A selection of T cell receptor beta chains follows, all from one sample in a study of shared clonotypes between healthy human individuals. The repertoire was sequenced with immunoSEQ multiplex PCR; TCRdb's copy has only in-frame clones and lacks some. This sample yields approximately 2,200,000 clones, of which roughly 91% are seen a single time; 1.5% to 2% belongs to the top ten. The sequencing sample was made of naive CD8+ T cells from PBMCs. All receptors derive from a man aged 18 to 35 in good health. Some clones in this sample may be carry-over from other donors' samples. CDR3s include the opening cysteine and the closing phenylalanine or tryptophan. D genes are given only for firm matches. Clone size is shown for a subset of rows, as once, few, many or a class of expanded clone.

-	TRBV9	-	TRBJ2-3	CASSGGQDTQYF	TGTGCCAGCAGCGGGGGTCAAGATACGCAGTATTTT
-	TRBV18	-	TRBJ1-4	CASSPGEATNEKLFF	TGTGCCAGCTCACCGGGGGAGGCAACTAATGAAAAACTGTTTTTT
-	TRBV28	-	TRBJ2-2	CASSPTGTFKTNTGELFF	TGTGCCAGCAGTCCCACCGGGACGTTCAAAACGAACACCGGGGAGCTGTTTTTT
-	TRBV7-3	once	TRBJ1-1	CASSLVPPGEMNTEAFF	TGTGCCAGCAGCCTGGTACCCCCGGGAGAAATGAACACTGAAGCTTTCTTT
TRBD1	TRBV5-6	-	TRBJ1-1	CASSRDRETEAFF	TGTGCCAGCAGCCGCGACAGGGAAACTGAAGCTTTCTTT
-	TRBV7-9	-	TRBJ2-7	CASSPTGLHEQYF	TGTGCCAGCAGTCCAACAGGTCTCCACGAGCAGTACTTC
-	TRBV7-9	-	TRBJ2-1	CASSLVTSWYNEQFF	TGTGCCAGCAGCTTAGTTACTAGCTGGTACAATGAGCAGTTCTTC
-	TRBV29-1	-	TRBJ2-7	CSVGVAYEQYF	TGCAGCGTCGGAGTCGCTTACGAGCAGTACTTC
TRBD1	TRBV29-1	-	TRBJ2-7	CSVPSRDRSYEQYF	TGCAGCGTCCCATCGAGGGACAGGAGCTACGAGCAGTACTTC
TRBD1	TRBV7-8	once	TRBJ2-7	CATRNRGTYEQYF	TGTGCCACACGTAACAGGGGCACCTACGAGCAGTACTTC
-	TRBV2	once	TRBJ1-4	CAIGGLATNEKLFF	TGTGCCATCGGGGGATTGGCAACTAATGAAAAACTGTTTTTT
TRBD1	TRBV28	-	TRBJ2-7	CASSFGQGAYWQYF	TGTGCCAGCAGTTTTGGTCAGGGGGCATATTGGCAGTACTTC
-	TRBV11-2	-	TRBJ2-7	CASSPLGPTYEQYF	TGTGCCAGCAGCCCACTGGGACCTACCTACGAGCAGTACTTC
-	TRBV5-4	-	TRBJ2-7	CASSDYEQYF	TGTGCCAGCAGCGACTACGAGCAGTACTTC
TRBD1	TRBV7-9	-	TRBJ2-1	CASSRGTGRYNEQFF	TGTGCCAGCAGCCGGGGGACAGGGAGATACAATGAGCAGTTCTTC
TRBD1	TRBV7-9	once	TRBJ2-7	CASSSVDRASYEQYF	TGTGCCAGCAGCAGCGTTGACAGGGCTTCCTACGAGCAGTACTTC
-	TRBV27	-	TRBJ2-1	CASSSSNEQFF	TGTGCCAGCAGTTCTAGCAATGAGCAGTTCTTC
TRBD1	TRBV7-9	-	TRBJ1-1	CASSLQGAAEAFF	TGTGCCAGCAGCTTACAGGGGGCCGCTGAAGCTTTCTTT
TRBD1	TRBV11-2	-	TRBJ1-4	CASSLPGQGNGGEKLFF	TGTGCCAGCAGCCTGCCGGGACAGGGGAACGGGGGGGAAAAACTGTTTTTT
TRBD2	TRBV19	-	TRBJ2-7	CASSETSGRVVYEQYF	TGTGCCAGTAGTGAGACTAGCGGGAGGGTCGTCTACGAGCAGTACTTC
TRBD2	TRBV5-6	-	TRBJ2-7	CASSFGTSSYEQYF	TGTGCCAGCAGCTTCGGGACTAGCTCCTACGAGCAGTACTTC
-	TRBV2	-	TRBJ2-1	CASSEALGDYNNEQFF	TGTGCCAGCAGTGAAGCGCTGGGGGATTATAACAATGAGCAGTTCTTC
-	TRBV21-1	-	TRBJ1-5	CASSNSRQGENQPQHF	TGTGCCAGCAGCAATTCTCGACAGGGAGAGAATCAGCCCCAGCATTTT
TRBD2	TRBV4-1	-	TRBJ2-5	CASSQPPGGEETQYF	TGCGCCAGCAGCCAACCCCCGGGAGGAGAAGAGACCCAGTACTTC
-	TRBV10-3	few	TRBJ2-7	CAISENGEQYF	TGTGCCATCAGTGAGAATGGCGAGCAGTACTTC
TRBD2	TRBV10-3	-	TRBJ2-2	CAIGGLAGDSGELFF	TGTGCCATCGGGGGACTAGCGGGAGACTCGGGGGAGCTGTTTTTT
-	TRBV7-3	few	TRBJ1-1	CASSLPGPMNTEAFF	TGTGCCAGCAGCTTACCGGGACCCATGAACACTGAAGCTTTCTTT
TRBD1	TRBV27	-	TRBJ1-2	CASIPRQGDRGGYTF	TGTGCCAGCATTCCCCGACAGGGGGATCGCGGTGGCTACACCTTC
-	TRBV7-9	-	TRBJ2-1	CASSPPSSYNEQFF	TGTGCCAGCAGCCCCCCGTCGTCCTACAATGAGCAGTTCTTC
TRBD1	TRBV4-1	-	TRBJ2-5	CASSQASGTGVQETQYF	TGCGCCAGCAGCCAAGCTTCCGGGACAGGGGTCCAAGAGACCCAGTACTTC
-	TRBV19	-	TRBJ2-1	CASSTLARSSYNEQFF	TGTGCCAGTAGTACTCTAGCGAGGAGCTCCTACAATGAGCAGTTCTTC
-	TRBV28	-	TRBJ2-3	CASSLTGSDTQYF	TGTGCCAGCAGCCTCACAGGGTCAGATACGCAGTATTTT
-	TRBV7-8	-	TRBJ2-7	CASSPDFYEQYF	TGTGCCAGCAGCCCCGACTTCTACGAGCAGTACTTC
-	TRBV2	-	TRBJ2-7	CASSRSLAPFPYEQYF	TGTGCCAGCAGTAGGTCGCTAGCTCCCTTTCCCTACGAGCAGTACTTC
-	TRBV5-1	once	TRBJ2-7	CASSPGTPSYEQYF	TGCGCCAGCAGCCCCGGGACACCATCCTACGAGCAGTACTTC
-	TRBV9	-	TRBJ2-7	CASSVAGTNSYEQYF	TGTGCCAGCAGCGTAGCCGGGACAAACTCCTACGAGCAGTACTTC
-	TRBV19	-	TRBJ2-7	CASIGQGGNEQYF	TGTGCCAGTATAGGTCAGGGGGGCAACGAGCAGTACTTC
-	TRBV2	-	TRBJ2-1	CASSENEQFF	TGTGCCAGCAGTGAGAATGAGCAGTTCTTC
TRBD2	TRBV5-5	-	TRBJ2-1	CASSLGTGLAGSEQFF	TGTGCCAGCAGCTTAGGGACGGGACTAGCGGGTAGTGAGCAGTTCTTC
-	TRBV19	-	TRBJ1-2	CASKWHMGYGYTF	TGTGCCAGTAAATGGCACATGGGCTATGGCTACACCTTC
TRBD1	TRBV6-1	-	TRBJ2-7	CASSEFGQAYEQYF	TGTGCCAGCAGTGAATTTGGACAGGCCTACGAGCAGTACTTC
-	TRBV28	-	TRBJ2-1	CASSLEGFYNEQFF	TGTGCCAGCAGCCTAGAGGGATTCTACAATGAGCAGTTCTTC
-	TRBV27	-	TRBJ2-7	CASSPGWVEEQYF	TGTGCCAGCAGTCCCGGCTGGGTTGAGGAGCAGTACTTC
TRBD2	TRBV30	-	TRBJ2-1	CAWSEFRASGGYNEQFF	TGTGCCTGGAGTGAGTTCAGGGCTAGCGGGGGCTACAATGAGCAGTTCTTC
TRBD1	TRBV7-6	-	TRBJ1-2	CASSATTGVVEGYTF	TGTGCCAGCAGCGCTACCACAGGGGTCGTCGAAGGCTACACCTTC
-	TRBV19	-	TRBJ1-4	CASSIGARNEKLFF	TGTGCCAGTAGTATCGGGGCCAGAAATGAAAAACTGTTTTTT
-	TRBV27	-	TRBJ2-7	CASSEMRRPSYEQYF	TGTGCCAGCAGCGAGATGAGGCGGCCCTCCTACGAGCAGTACTTC
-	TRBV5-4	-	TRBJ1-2	CASSATPVYGYTF	TGTGCCAGCAGCGCGACCCCCGTCTATGGCTACACCTTC
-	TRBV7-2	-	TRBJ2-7	CASSLEVGASYEQYF	TGTGCCAGCAGCTTAGAGGTCGGGGCCTCCTACGAGCAGTACTTC
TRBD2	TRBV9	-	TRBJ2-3	CASSVGEQREIRDTQYF	TGTGCCAGCAGCGTAGGTGAGCAGCGGGAGATTCGGGATACGCAGTATTTT
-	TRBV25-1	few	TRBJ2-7	CASSEWVSSGEQYF	TGTGCCAGCAGTGAATGGGTTAGTTCGGGCGAGCAGTACTTC
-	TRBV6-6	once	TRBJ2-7	CASSDGYEQYF	TGTGCCAGCAGTGACGGCTACGAGCAGTACTTC
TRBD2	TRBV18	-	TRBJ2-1	CASSPTSGSSYNEQFF	TGTGCCAGCTCCCCAACTAGCGGGAGTTCCTACAATGAGCAGTTCTTC
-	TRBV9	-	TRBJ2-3	CASSPEGGEGDTQYF	TGTGCCAGCAGCCCCGAGGGGGGCGAGGGTGATACGCAGTATTTT
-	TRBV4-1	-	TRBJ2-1	CASSQVPLSGGSYNEQFF	TGCGCCAGCAGCCAAGTCCCTTTAAGCGGAGGCTCCTACAATGAGCAGTTCTTC
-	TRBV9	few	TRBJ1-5	CASSVGSNQPQHF	TGTGCCAGCAGCGTAGGTAGCAATCAGCCCCAGCATTTT
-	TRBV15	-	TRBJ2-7	CATSPPGSYEQYF	TGTGCCACCAGCCCCCCGGGGAGCTACGAGCAGTACTTC
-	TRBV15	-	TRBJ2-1	CATSEGGEQFF	TGTGCCACCAGCGAGGGAGGCGAGCAGTTCTTC
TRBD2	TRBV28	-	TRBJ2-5	CASRSGSGETQYF	TGTGCCAGCAGGAGCGGGAGCGGTGAGACCCAGTACTTC
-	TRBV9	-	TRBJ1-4	CASSSTSTNEKLFF	TGTGCCAGCAGCTCTACGTCAACTAATGAAAAACTGTTTTTT